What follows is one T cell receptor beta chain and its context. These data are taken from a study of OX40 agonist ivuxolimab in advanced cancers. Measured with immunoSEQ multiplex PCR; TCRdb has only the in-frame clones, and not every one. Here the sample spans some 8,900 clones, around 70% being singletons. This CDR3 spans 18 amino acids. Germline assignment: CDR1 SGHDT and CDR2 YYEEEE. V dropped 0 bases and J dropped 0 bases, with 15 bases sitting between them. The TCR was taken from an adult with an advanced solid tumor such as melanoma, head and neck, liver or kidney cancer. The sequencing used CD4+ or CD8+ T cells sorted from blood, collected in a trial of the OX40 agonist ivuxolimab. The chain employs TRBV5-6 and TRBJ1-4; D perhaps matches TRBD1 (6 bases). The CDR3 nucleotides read TGTGCCAGCAGCTTGGACAGGGCGGGGAGAGCAACTAATGAAAAACTGTTTTTT. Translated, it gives CASSLDRAGRATNEKLFF.